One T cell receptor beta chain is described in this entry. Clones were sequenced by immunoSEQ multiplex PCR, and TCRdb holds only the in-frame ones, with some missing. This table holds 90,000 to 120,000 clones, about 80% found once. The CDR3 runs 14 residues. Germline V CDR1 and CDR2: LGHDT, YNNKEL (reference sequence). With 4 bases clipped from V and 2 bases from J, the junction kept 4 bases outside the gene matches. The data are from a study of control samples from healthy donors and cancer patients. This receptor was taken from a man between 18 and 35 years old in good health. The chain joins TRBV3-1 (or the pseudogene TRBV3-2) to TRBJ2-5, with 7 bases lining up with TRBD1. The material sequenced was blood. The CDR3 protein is CASSLKGAQETQYF. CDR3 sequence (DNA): TGTGCCAGCAGCCTGAAGGGGGCTCAAGAGACCCAGTACTTC.